This entry lists 5 T cell receptor beta chains sequenced from one sample in a study of cytomegalovirus exposure and HLA in healthy donors. The PCR employed 60 Vbeta primers together with 13 Jbeta primers. Profiled with immunoSEQ multiplex PCR; TCRdb holds only in-frame clones, not every one. The sample has approximately 170,000 clones; around four fifths are singletons. Sequenced: PBMCs. Every receptor here comes from a man in his late teens or twenties in good health and CMV-seropositive.

This chain connects TRBV11-2 to TRBJ2-7; no reliable D call. This CDR3 is 14 amino acids long. Germline CDR1 SGHAT, CDR2 FQNNGV. V shed 4 bases and J shed 3 bases, with 13 bases lying between them. The CDR3 bases are TGTGCCAGCAGCTCTCCGACTGTTTACTACGAGCAGTACTTC. Residues: CASSSPTVYYEQYF.

This sequence joins TRBV19 and TRBJ1-5, with a tentative D call TRBD1 (6 bases). V lost 5 bases to trimming and J lost 3 bases, with 11 bases between them. The CDR3 runs 14 residues. In germline, CDR1 is LNHDA, CDR2 SQIVND (reference sequence). The CDR3 reads CASSPNRDNQPQHF. The CDR3 coding sequence is TGTGCCAGTAGTCCGAACAGGGACAATCAGCCCCAGCATTTT.

The V call is TRBV6-1, the J call TRBJ1-5, with no clear D. V gave up 2 bases and J gave up 0 bases, with 11 bases separating them. The CDR3 loop spans 16 amino acids. Germline CDR1 is MNHNS and CDR2 is SASEGT. CDR3 sequence reads: CASSENPVYSNQPQHF. The DNA for the CDR3 is TGTGCCAGCAGTGAAAATCCCGTTTATAGCAATCAGCCCCAGCATTTT.

The chain has TRBV5-5 and TRBJ1-4; TRBD1 agrees at 7 bases. In germline, CDR1 is SGHKS, CDR2 YYEKEE (reference sequence). This CDR3 is built from 20 residues. The junction had 18 bases not matched to a gene; V was cut back by 4 bases and J by 0 bases. The CDR3 is CASSPEIRDRSYATNEKLFF. The DNA for the CDR3 is TGTGCCAGCAGCCCGGAAATTCGGGACAGATCCTATGCAACTAATGAAAAACTGTTTTTT.

The chain employs TRBV25-1 and TRBJ2-5; tentative D call: TRBD2 (5 bases). The CDR3 is 15 amino acids. Looked up from germline, CDR1 is MGHDK and CDR2 is SYGVNS. With 6 bases removed from V and 5 bases from J, the gap between germline ends came to 19 bases. DNA of the CDR3: TGTGCCAGCAGGCCTCCCCCCGGGGTAAGGGAGACCCAGTACTTC. It specifies CASRPPPGVRETQYF.